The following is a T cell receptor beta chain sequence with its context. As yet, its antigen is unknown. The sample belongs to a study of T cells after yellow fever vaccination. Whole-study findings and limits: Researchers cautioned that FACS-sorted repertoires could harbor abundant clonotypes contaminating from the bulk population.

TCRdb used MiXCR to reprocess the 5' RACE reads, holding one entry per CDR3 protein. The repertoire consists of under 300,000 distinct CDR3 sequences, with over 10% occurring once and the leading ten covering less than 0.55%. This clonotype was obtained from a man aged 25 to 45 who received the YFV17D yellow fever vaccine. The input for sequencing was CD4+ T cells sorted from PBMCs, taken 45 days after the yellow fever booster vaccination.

The CDR3 is CASSSGTGMFEQYF. DNA of the CDR3: TGCGCCAGCAGCTCCGGGACAGGGATGTTCGAGCAGTACTTC. The chain uses TRBV5-1 and TRBJ2-7; 9 bases match TRBD1. Trimming cost V 3 bases and J 6 bases; bases outside gene matches: 7. The CDR3 spans 14 residues. Germline CDR1 reads SGHRS; CDR2 reads YFSETQ.